A selection of T cell receptor beta chains follows, all from one sample in a study of blood T cell repertoires in COVID-19. The repertoire was sequenced with immunoSEQ multiplex PCR; TCRdb's copy has only in-frame clones and lacks some. There are more than 120,000 clones in the sample; over 85% occur only once, and around 1.5% lies in the top ten. The sequencing sample was made of peripheral blood. These receptors were collected from a human donor in a cohort sampled during active COVID-19. Both conserved end residues are part of each CDR3. A D gene is named only where the DNA matches it firmly. Some rows have no size entry. The others give once, few or many, or a class for an expanded clone.

V gene	D gene	J gene	clone size	CDR3 length	CDR3 protein	CDR3 DNA
TRBV6-1	.	TRBJ2-6	.	16	CASSDGPGSGANVLTF	TGTGCCAGCAGTGATGGCCCGGGCTCTGGGGCCAACGTCCTGACTTTC
TRBV9	.	TRBJ2-3	.	13	CASSGLGTDTQYF	TGTGCCAGCAGCGGCCTTGGCACGGATACGCAGTATTTT
TRBV5-1	.	TRBJ2-7	once	16	CASSFLDRSLSYEQYF	TGCGCCAGCAGCTTCCTCGACAGATCACTCTCCTACGAGCAGTACTTC
TRBV5-1	TRBD1	TRBJ1-1	.	13	CASRRTGTTEAFF	TGCGCCAGCAGACGGACAGGGACCACTGAAGCTTTCTTT
TRBV18	TRBD2	TRBJ2-5	few	16	CASSPSGPGGLQTQYF	TGTGCCAGCTCACCGTCCGGGCCGGGGGGGCTTCAGACCCAGTACTTC
TRBV5-1	.	TRBJ1-1	.	14	CASSIQTGDYEAFF	TGCGCCAGCAGCATACAGACAGGAGACTATGAAGCTTTCTTT
TRBV6-1	.	TRBJ2-5	.	13	CASSESVQETQYF	TGTGCCAGCAGTGAGTCAGTCCAAGAGACCCAGTACTTC
TRBV2	.	TRBJ2-5	.	14	CASSVWTGQETQYF	TGTGCCAGCAGTGTATGGACGGGACAAGAGACCCAGTACTTC
TRBV2	TRBD1	TRBJ1-2	.	12	CASGGTGDGYTF	TGTGCCAGCGGAGGGACAGGGGATGGCTACACCTTC
TRBV2	.	TRBJ2-7	.	15	CASSPGQSSPYEQYF	TGTGCCAGCAGTCCCGGACAGAGCAGCCCCTACGAGCAGTACTTC
TRBV5-8	TRBD1	TRBJ1-1	.	16	CASSPWQGDRNTEAFF	TGTGCCAGCAGCCCTTGGCAGGGGGACCGTAACACTGAAGCTTTCTTT
TRBV7-2	.	TRBJ1-6	.	15	CASSPGVPVNSPLHF	TGTGCCAGCAGCCCAGGGGTTCCGGTTAATTCACCCCTCCACTTT
TRBV9	.	TRBJ2-1	.	15	CASTFEGDSYNEQFF	TGTGCCAGCACCTTCGAGGGGGACTCCTACAATGAGCAGTTCTTC
TRBV27	.	TRBJ2-2	.	15	CASSLLRQGGGELFF	TGTGCCAGCAGTTTATTACGGCAGGGAGGCGGGGAGCTGTTTTTT
TRBV6-4	TRBD2	TRBJ2-1	.	15	CASSERGGSSNEQFF	TGTGCCAGCAGTGAACGGGGGGGCTCCTCCAATGAGCAGTTCTTC
TRBV5-1	.	TRBJ2-1	.	14	CASSSGGRANEQFF	TGCGCCAGCAGCTCGGGGGGCAGGGCCAATGAGCAGTTCTTC
TRBV10-3	.	TRBJ1-2	.	13	CAITSGVQYGYTF	TGTGCCATCACGTCAGGGGTTCAGTATGGCTACACCTTC
TRBV14	.	TRBJ1-3	.	13	CASSPGEGNTIYF	TGTGCCAGCAGCCCAGGGGAAGGAAACACCATATATTTT
TRBV18	.	TRBJ2-7	.	16	CASSPRVMGASYEQYF	TGTGCCAGCTCACCCCGTGTCATGGGGGCATCCTACGAGCAGTACTTC
TRBV5-6	TRBD1	TRBJ1-5	.	15	CASSSRQGFNQPQHF	TGTGCCAGCAGTTCCAGACAGGGTTTTAATCAGCCCCAGCATTTT
TRBV4-2	TRBD2	TRBJ2-3	.	18	CASSQDVTSGGVADTQYF	TGTGCCAGCAGCCAAGATGTTACTAGCGGGGGAGTCGCAGATACGCAGTATTTT
TRBV19	.	TRBJ2-7	.	12	CASSIGGYEQYF	TGTGCCAGTAGTATAGGAGGGTACGAGCAGTACTTC
TRBV7-9	TRBD2	TRBJ2-3	.	15	CASSLDGGVADTQYF	TGTGCCAGCAGCTTAGACGGGGGGGTCGCAGATACGCAGTATTTT
TRBV5-1	.	TRBJ2-7	.	12	CASSQVPYEQYF	TGCGCCAGCAGCCAGGTTCCCTACGAGCAGTACTTC
TRBV9	.	TRBJ1-4	.	16	CASSVDWGATNEKLFF	TGTGCCAGCAGCGTAGATTGGGGGGCAACTAATGAAAAACTGTTTTTT
TRBV5-8	.	TRBJ1-2	few	14	CASSLDRQRSGYTF	TGTGCCAGCAGCTTGGACCGACAGAGAAGTGGCTACACCTTC
TRBV25-1	.	TRBJ1-4	.	13	CAGGGSPGEKLFF	TGTGCCGGCGGGGGGAGTCCGGGCGAAAAACTGTTTTTT
TRBV5-6	TRBD1	TRBJ1-1	few	14	CASSSDTGGGEAFF	TGTGCCAGCAGCTCGGACACAGGGGGCGGGGAAGCTTTCTTT
TRBV12-3/TRBV12-4	.	TRBJ2-1	.	13	CASSLAEGFIQFF	TGTGCCAGCAGTTTAGCGGAGGGCTTTATCCAGTTCTTC
TRBV7-2	.	TRBJ2-4	.	16	CASSSRVGAAENIQYF	TGTGCCAGCAGCTCCAGGGTGGGCGCCGCCGAAAACATTCAGTACTTC
TRBV7-9	TRBD1	TRBJ1-3	few	16	CASSLVGTVSGNTIYF	TGTGCCAGCAGCTTAGTTGGGACAGTGTCTGGAAACACCATATATTTT